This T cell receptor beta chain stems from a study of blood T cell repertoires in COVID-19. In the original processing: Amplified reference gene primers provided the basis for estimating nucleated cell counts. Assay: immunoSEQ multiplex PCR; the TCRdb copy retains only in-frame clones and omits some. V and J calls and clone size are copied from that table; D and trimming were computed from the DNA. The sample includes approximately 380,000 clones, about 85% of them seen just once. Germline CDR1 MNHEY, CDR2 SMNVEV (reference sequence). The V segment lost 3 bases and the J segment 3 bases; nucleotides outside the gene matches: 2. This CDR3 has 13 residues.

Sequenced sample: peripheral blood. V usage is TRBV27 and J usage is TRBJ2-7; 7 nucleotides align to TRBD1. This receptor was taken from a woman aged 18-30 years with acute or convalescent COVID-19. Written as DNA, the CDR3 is TGTGCCAGCAGTTTGAACAGGGGCTACGAGCAGTACTTC. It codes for CASSLNRGYEQYF.